The 5 T cell receptor beta chains below come from one sample, sequenced in a study of Tregs in tolerant kidney transplant recipients. The nonmyeloablative bone marrow transplants came from related graft donors, with transient mixed chimerism. TCRdb keeps only in-frame clones here, not all; method: immunoSEQ multiplex PCR. This repertoire shows approximately 82,000 clones, over 85% found once; its top ten account for about 1.5%. This specimen consisted of CD4+ T cells from blood (PBMCs), obtained 12 months after the transplant. The receptors derive from a human patient who received a combined kidney and bone marrow transplant. Some T cells may be graft donor cells.

Turning to this clone: At one of its ends the junction is not consistent with the germline gene, which may arise from a read error. The chain is built from TRBV4-1 and TRBJ2-7; D may be TRBD1 (6 bases). The CDR3 extends over 12 amino acids. Per germline, CDR1 MGHRA and CDR2 YSYEKL. CDR3 protein: CASSEGAYEQYF. The CDR3 bases are TGTGCCAGCAGCGAGGGGGCCTACGAGCAGTACTTC.

This chain joins TRBV4-1 and TRBJ1-1, with unresolved D. V was trimmed by 4 bases and J by 0 bases, leaving 6 bases between them. There are 13 residues in the CDR3. The germline V gene encodes CDR1 MGHRA and CDR2 YSYEKL. The CDR3 bases are TGCGCCAGCAGCCGGACTTTGAACACTGAAGCTTTCTTT. Residues: CASSRTLNTEAFF.

This rearrangement joins TRBV28 to TRBJ1-5; unclear D gene. Germline assignment: CDR1 MDHEN and CDR2 SYDVKM. The V end lost 10 bases, the J end lost 5 bases, and 12 bases lay between the germline ends. The CDR3 spans 12 residues. The CDR3 sequence: CATSDGDQPQHF. The CDR3 DNA is TGTGCCACCTCTGACGGGGATCAGCCCCAGCATTTT.

V usage is TRBV5-5 and J usage is TRBJ2-7; 15 bases are a match to TRBD2. With 4 bases clipped from V and 8 bases from J, the junction kept 4 bases outside the gene matches. Germline values: CDR1 SGHKS, CDR2 YYEKEE (reference sequence). CDR3 length: 14 amino acids. The CDR3 bases are TGTGCCAGCAGCCTCGGGACTAGCGGGAGGAAGCAGTACTTC. The encoded protein is CASSLGTSGRKQYF.

The chain employs TRBV6-4 and TRBJ2-2; 9 bases agree with TRBD2. Germline CDR1 MRHNA, CDR2 SNTAGT. The CDR3 contains 14 residues. After removal of 6 bases from V and 2 bases from J, the junction contained 1 base not matched to a gene. In nucleotides, the CDR3 is TGTGCCAGCAGGACTAGCGGAAACACCGGGGAGCTGTTTTTT. Translation: CASRTSGNTGELFF.